The entry below describes one T cell receptor beta chain. After removal of 5 bases from V and 2 bases from J, the junction contained 7 bases not matched to a gene. The CDR3 runs to 15 residues. Germline V lookup: CDR1 SGHAT, CDR2 FQNNGV. This specimen belongs to a study of blood T cell repertoires in COVID-19. In the study overall: The analysed material was cDNA or gDNA that came from T cells, B-cell-depleted T cells, or PBMCs.

Original processing methods: The authors estimated nucleated cell counts from reference gene primer amplification. The assay was immunoSEQ multiplex PCR, and TCRdb's table has in-frame clones only and misses some. That table furnishes V, J and clone size, whereas the DNA furnished D and trimming. This table has over 110,000 clones, just under 80% appearing once. Specimen: peripheral blood. The sequence came from a woman aged 60-70 years with acute or convalescent COVID-19. The chain employs TRBV11-2 and TRBJ2-5; 8 bases agree with TRBD2. The CDR3 nucleotides are TGTGCCAGCAGCCCCAGTCCGGGGGGGCAAGAGACCCAGTACTTC. This gives the protein CASSPSPGGQETQYF. The whole variable domain, remainder taken from reference TRBV11-2 and TRBJ2-5, is EAGVAQSPRYKIIEKRQSVAFWCNPISGHATLYWYQQILGQGPKLLIQFQNNGVVDDSQLPKDRFSAERLKGVDSTLKIQPAKLEDSAVYLCASSPSPGGQETQYFGPGTRLLVL.